Each of the 15 T cell receptor beta chains below was sequenced from the same sample in a study of tumor and adjacent non-tumor tissue in lung cancer. A modified ARM-PCR protocol with three rounds of nested PCR amplified TCRbeta. TCRdb itself ran the multiplex PCR reads through MiXCR, one entry per CDR3 protein. Counted here are approximately 120,000 distinct CDR3 sequences, 60% to 70% occurring once; the ten biggest clones make up under 20%. No cell sorting was done before RNA was extracted from the tissue. Distant lung tissue was collected more than 3 cm away from the tumor edge. Source material: distant non-tumor lung tissue. These TCRs come from a man between 60 and 70 years old with non-small cell lung cancer.

A word on this clonotype: With a much larger clone just one base away, this may be a read error. V gene TRBV6-2 or TRBV6-3 combines with J gene TRBJ1-2, with a weak D call TRBD1 (5 bases). This CDR3 has 13 residues. Germline CDR1 and CDR2: MNHEY and SVGEGT. CDR3 sequence reads: CANSYGAGGGYTF. The CDR3 DNA follows: TGTGCCAACAGTTACGGGGCAGGCGGTGGCTACACCTTC.

The chain recombines TRBV20-1 with TRBJ2-7; 7 positions agree with TRBD1. This CDR3 comprises 14 residues. Germline V CDR1 and CDR2: DFQATT, SNEGSKA (reference sequence). The junction had 6 bases not matched to a gene; V was cut back by 4 bases and J by 0 bases. The CDR3 DNA is TGCAGTGCTAAGAGGACAGGTGGCTCCTACGAGCAGTACTTC. Protein: CSAKRTGGSYEQYF.

Worth noting for this clonotype: One end of the junction varies from germline; a read error may be responsible. V gene TRBV9 combines with J gene TRBJ2-3, with TRBD2 as a possible D gene (6 bases). Germline lookup yields CDR1 SGDLS and CDR2 YYNGEE. The CDR3 loop spans 13 amino acids. The CDR3 nucleotides read TGTGCCCGCAGCGGGCCTAGCACAGATACGCAGTATTTT. It specifies CARSGPSTDTQYF.

This clonotype was seen just once. This chain links TRBV28 with TRBJ2-7, with 11 bases fitting TRBD1. Per germline, CDR1 MDHEN and CDR2 SYDVKM. The CDR3 totals 15 residues. Unmatched junction bases numbered 8, after V lost 5 bases and J lost 5 bases. The CDR3 sequence: CASSLRTGGLDEQYF. CDR3 DNA sequence: TGTGCCAGCAGTCTCAGGACAGGGGGCCTGGACGAGCAGTACTTC.

The V and J genes are TRBV28 and TRBJ2-5; TRBD2 agrees at 9 bases. V dropped 4 bases and J dropped 3; count of bases not matched to a gene: 12. The CDR3 is made up of 17 amino acids. The germline V gene has CDR1 MDHEN and CDR2 SYDVKM. CDR3 nucleotide sequence: TGTGCCAGCAGTTCCACCCTTCCTTTAGCGGGAGAAGAGACCCAGTACTTC. Its translation is CASSSTLPLAGEETQYF.

The chain links TRBV20-1 to TRBJ1-5; D gene unclear. Trimming took 5 bases from V and 6 from J, leaving 20 bases between them. CDR3 length: 15 residues. CDR1 is DFQATT, CDR2 SNEGSKA, per germline (reference sequence). CDR3 sequence reads: CSARTAGAGSQPQHF. CDR3 sequence (DNA): TGCAGTGCTCGAACGGCGGGAGCGGGAAGTCAGCCCCAGCATTTT.

Ten or more counts support this clonotype. J is TRBJ1-1 and V is TRBV30, with D uncertain. This CDR3 region has 12 residues. Trimming shortened V by 4 bases and J by 1 base, and 7 bases separated the two germline ends. Germline CDR1 reads GTSNPN; CDR2 reads SVGIG (reference sequence). The CDR3 DNA follows: TGTGCCTGGACTGGTCAGAACACTGAAGCTTTCTTT. Translated, it gives CAWTGQNTEAFF.

By frequency in the sample, this clonotype is large. The V call is TRBV11-2, the J call TRBJ2-7, with D perhaps given as TRBD1 or TRBD2 (6 bases each). This CDR3 comprises 15 residues. Trimming removed 1 base at V and 5 bases at J, with 15 bases between. Germline V gene lookup returns CDR1 SGHAT and CDR2 FQNNGV. The DNA for the CDR3 is TGTGCCAGCAGCTTAGCCCACGGGGGCGATAACGAGCAGTACTTC. Residues: CASSLAHGGDNEQYF. The full variable domain, completed using reference TRBV11-2 and TRBJ2-7, is EAGVAQSPRYKIIEKRQSVAFWCNPISGHATLYWYQQILGQGPKLLIQFQNNGVVDDSQLPKDRFSAERLKGVDSTLKIQPAKLEDSAVYLCASSLAHGGDNEQYFGPGTRLTVT.

As for this clonotype: At one of its ends the junction is not consistent with the germline gene, which may arise from a read error. The rearrangement uses TRBV12-3 or TRBV12-4 and TRBJ2-5; D is perhaps TRBD1 (5 bases). This CDR3 spans 15 amino acids. The CDR3 protein is CASSLGWRQRKTQYF. The CDR3 nucleotides read TGTGCCAGCAGTTTGGGATGGAGACAGAGAAAGACCCAGTATTTC.

On this clonotype: This sequence may be a read error, since a much larger clone differs from it by one base. The gene calls are TRBV5-1 and TRBJ1-1, with 8 bases fitting TRBD1. The junction had 13 bases not matched to a gene; V was cut back by 1 base and J by 5 bases. This CDR3 contains 17 residues. The germline V gene encodes CDR1 SGHRS and CDR2 YFSETQ. The CDR3 is CASSLSRPGGKETEAFF. The CDR3 DNA follows: TGCGCCAGCAGCTTGAGTCGGCCAGGGGGCAAAGAAACTGAAGCTTTCTTT. Based on the CDR3 plus reference TRBV5-1 and TRBJ1-1, the full variable domain is KAGVTQTPRYLIKTRGQQVTLSCSPISGHRSVSWYQQTPGQGLQFLFEYFSETQRNKGNFPGRFSGRQFSNSRSEMNVSTLELGDSALYLCASSLSRPGGKETEAFFGQGTRLTVV.

The chain carries TRBV29-1 and TRBJ2-3; D is perhaps TRBD2 (6 bases). The germline V and J ends were trimmed by 4 bases and 0 bases, with 17 bases remaining between them. The germline V gene encodes CDR1 SQVTM and CDR2 ANQGSEA. This CDR3 contains 16 residues. CDR3 coding DNA: TGCAGCGTTGGGTCCGGGAGATCCACTAGCACAGATACGCAGTATTTT. Translation: CSVGSGRSTSTDTQYF.

The gene calls are TRBV11-3 and TRBJ2-1, with TRBD2 matching over 8 bases. V shed 5 bases and J 9 bases; nucleotides not matched to a gene: 12. CDR1 and CDR2 from the germline V gene are SGHNT and YENEEA. The CDR3 has 15 residues. In DNA form, the CDR3 reads TGTGCCAGCAGCACCACGGGGGGGGGAAGCACTGAGCAGTTCTTC. It specifies CASSTTGGGSTEQFF. Looking up the rest from reference TRBV11-3 and TRBJ2-1 gives the full variable domain: EAGVVQSPRYKIIEKKQPVAFWCNPISGHNTLYWYLQNLGQGPELLIRYENEEAVDDSQLPKDRFSAERLKGVDSTLKIQPAELGDSAVYLCASSTTGGGSTEQFFGPGTRLTVL.

About this clonotype itself: A much larger clone differs by one base, so this may be a read error. The V call is TRBV5-6, the J call TRBJ2-2; D could derive from TRBD1 or TRBD2 (6 bases each). The CDR3 totals 15 residues. CDR1 and CDR2 from the germline V gene are SGHDT and YYEEEE. The CDR3 nucleotides read TGTGCCAGCAGTTCTAGCTGGGGGGCCGCCGGGGACCTGTTTTTT. Translating gives CASSSSWGAAGDLFF.

As for this clonotype: One end of the junction varies from germline; a read error may be responsible. The chain uses TRBV11-3 and TRBJ2-3; D is uncertain. Germline V gene lookup returns CDR1 SGHNT and CDR2 YENEEA. The CDR3 consists of 15 residues. CDR3 sequence reads: CVSSPRLRSTDTQYF. CDR3 sequence (DNA): TGTGTCAGCAGCCCGCGCCTTCGGAGCACAGATACGCAGTATTTT. The variable domain in full, completed from reference TRBV11-3 and TRBJ2-3, reads EAGVVQSPRYKIIEKKQPVAFWCNPISGHNTLYWYLQNLGQGPELLIRYENEEAVDDSQLPKDRFSAERLKGVDSTLKIQPAELGDSAVYLCVSSPRLRSTDTQYFGPGTRLTVL.

The gene calls are TRBV28 and TRBJ2-7; either TRBD1 or TRBD2 may fit D (7 bases each). V was trimmed by 9 bases and J by 0 bases, leaving 18 bases between them. Germline-derived CDR1 and CDR2 are MDHEN and SYDVKM. This CDR3 comprises 15 residues. CDR3 loop: CASQGGSGGSYEQYF. The CDR3 coding sequence is TGTGCCAGTCAGGGGGGATCGGGGGGCTCCTACGAGCAGTACTTC.